The clone carrying this T cell receptor beta chain was detected only a few times. The germline V gene encodes CDR1 MRHNA and CDR2 SNTAGT. CDR3 length equals 15 residues. The junction had 2 bases not matched to a gene; V was cut back by 0 bases and J by 2 bases. Profiling relied on immunoSEQ multiplex PCR, and the TCRdb table lists in-frame clones only, not all of them. The sample includes around 86,000 clones, roughly 86% of them seen just once. This record comes from a study of blood T cell repertoires in COVID-19. As for the study in general: The United States, Italy and Spain provided the acute and convalescent COVID-19 samples. From T cells, B-cell-depleted T cells, or PBMCs came the material, which was cDNA or gDNA.

The receptor was isolated from a human donor with acute or convalescent COVID-19. The donor label of this sample is uncertain. The V and J genes are TRBV6-4 and TRBJ2-3; TRBD1 matches at 7 bases. The sequencing input was peripheral blood. The CDR3 bases are TGTGCCAGCAGTGACTCGACAGGGAACACAGATACGCAGTATTTT. Its translation: CASSDSTGNTDTQYF.